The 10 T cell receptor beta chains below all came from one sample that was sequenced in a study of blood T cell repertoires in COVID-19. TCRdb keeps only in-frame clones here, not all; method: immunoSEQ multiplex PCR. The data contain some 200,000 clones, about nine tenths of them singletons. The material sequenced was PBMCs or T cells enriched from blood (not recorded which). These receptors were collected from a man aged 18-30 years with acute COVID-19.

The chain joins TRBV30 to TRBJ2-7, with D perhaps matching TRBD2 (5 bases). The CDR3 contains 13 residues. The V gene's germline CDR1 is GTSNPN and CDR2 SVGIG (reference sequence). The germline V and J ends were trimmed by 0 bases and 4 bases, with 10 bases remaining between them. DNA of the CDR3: TGTGCCTGGAGTGTAATGGACTTTTACGAGCAGTACTTC. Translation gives CAWSVMDFYEQYF.

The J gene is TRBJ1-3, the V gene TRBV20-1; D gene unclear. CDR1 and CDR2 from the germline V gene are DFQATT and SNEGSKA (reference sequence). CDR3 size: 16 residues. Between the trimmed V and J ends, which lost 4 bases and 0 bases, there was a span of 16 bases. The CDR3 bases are TGCAGTGCTATTGACCCAGTTCAGCGCTCTGGAAACACCATATATTTT. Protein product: CSAIDPVQRSGNTIYF.

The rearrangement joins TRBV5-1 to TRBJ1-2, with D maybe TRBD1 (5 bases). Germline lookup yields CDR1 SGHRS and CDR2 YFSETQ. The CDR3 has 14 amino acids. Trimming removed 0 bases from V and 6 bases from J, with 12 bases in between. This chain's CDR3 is CASSLGQSENGYTF. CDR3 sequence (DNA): TGCGCCAGCAGCTTGGGACAGTCGGAGAATGGCTACACCTTC. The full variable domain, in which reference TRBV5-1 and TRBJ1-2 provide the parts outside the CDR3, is KAGVTQTPRYLIKTRGQQVTLSCSPISGHRSVSWYQQTPGQGLQFLFEYFSETQRNKGNFPGRFSGRQFSNSRSEMNVSTLELGDSALYLCASSLGQSENGYTFGSGTRLTVV.

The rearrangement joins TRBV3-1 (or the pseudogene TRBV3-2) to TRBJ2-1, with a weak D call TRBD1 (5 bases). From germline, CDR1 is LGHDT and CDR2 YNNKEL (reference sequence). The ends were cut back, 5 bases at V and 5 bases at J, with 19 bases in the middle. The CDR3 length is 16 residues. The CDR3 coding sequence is TGTGCCAGCAGCGCCCCCCTCAGGGATGCCCACAATGAGCAGTTCTTC. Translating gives CASSAPLRDAHNEQFF.

Here the CDR3 DNA reads TGTGCCACCAGCAGCATGGACAGGGGAGGCGGGAAGACCCAGTACTTC. Protein: CATSSMDRGGGKTQYF. The chain joins TRBV15 to TRBJ2-5, with 9 bases lining up with TRBD1. Per the germline V gene, CDR1 is LNHNV and CDR2 is YYDKDF (reference sequence). CDR3 length: 16 residues. V shed 3 bases and J 6 bases; nucleotides not matched to a gene: 11.

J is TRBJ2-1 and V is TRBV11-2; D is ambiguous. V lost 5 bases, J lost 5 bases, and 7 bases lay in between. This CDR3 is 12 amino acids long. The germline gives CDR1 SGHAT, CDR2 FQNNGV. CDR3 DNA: TGTGCCAGCAGCCCCACGGACAATGAGCAGTTCTTC. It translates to CASSPTDNEQFF.

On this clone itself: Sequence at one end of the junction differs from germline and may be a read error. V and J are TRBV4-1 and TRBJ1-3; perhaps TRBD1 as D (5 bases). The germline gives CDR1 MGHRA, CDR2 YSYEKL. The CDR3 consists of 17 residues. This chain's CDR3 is CASSQDSAAGLSSTLAF. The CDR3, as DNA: TGCGCCAGCAGCCAAGACTCTGCGGCAGGGCTATCCTCAACTCTGGCTTTT.

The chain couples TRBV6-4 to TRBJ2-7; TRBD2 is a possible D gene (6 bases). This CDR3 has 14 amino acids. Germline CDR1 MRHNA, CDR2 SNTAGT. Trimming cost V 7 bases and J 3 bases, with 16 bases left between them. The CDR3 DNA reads TGTGCCAGCACCAAGAGGGAGGATCACTACGAGCAGTACTTC. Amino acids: CASTKREDHYEQYF.

The CDR3 loop reads CASSMIWAGRVHEKLFF. CDR3 DNA: TGTGCCAGTAGTATGATTTGGGCCGGCAGGGTGCACGAAAAACTGTTTTTT. V is TRBV19 and J is TRBJ1-4, with a weak D call TRBD1 (5 bases). The CDR3 contains 17 residues. Trimming took 3 bases from V and 8 from J, leaving 22 bases between them. The V gene's germline CDR1 is LNHDA and CDR2 SQIVND (reference sequence).

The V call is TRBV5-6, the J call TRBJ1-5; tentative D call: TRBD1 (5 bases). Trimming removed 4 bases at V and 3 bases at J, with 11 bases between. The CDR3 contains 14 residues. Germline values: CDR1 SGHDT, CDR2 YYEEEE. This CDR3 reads CASSRTGTNQPQHF. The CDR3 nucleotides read TGTGCCAGCAGCCGAACAGGAACCAATCAGCCCCAGCATTTT.